The TCR beta chain described here comes from a study of CD8 T cells in ankylosing spondylitis. Making the TCR beta libraries involved quantitative 5'-RACE with molecular barcodes. TCRdb re-derived calls from the 5' RACE reads in MiXCR, one entry per CDR3 protein. The sample has approximately 110,000 distinct CDR3 sequences, 24% seen once. As concerns this clonotype: Antigen unknown.

Points from the study as a whole: Seemingly distinctive of ankylosing spondylitis blood was a TCR beta motif formed by eight highly homologous variants.

The sequencing input was synovial fluid, either unsorted or a sorted T cell fraction (not recorded which). The receptor was derived from a male donor with ankylosing spondylitis.

The CDR3 protein is CASSPRGLDQETQYF. Written as DNA, the CDR3 is TGTGCCAGCAGTCCCAGGGGATTGGACCAAGAGACCCAGTACTTC. The chain uses TRBV12-3 or TRBV12-4 and TRBJ2-5, with D possibly TRBD1 on 6 matching bases. This CDR3 has 15 residues. The germline V and J ends were trimmed by 5 bases and 0 bases, with 13 bases remaining between them.